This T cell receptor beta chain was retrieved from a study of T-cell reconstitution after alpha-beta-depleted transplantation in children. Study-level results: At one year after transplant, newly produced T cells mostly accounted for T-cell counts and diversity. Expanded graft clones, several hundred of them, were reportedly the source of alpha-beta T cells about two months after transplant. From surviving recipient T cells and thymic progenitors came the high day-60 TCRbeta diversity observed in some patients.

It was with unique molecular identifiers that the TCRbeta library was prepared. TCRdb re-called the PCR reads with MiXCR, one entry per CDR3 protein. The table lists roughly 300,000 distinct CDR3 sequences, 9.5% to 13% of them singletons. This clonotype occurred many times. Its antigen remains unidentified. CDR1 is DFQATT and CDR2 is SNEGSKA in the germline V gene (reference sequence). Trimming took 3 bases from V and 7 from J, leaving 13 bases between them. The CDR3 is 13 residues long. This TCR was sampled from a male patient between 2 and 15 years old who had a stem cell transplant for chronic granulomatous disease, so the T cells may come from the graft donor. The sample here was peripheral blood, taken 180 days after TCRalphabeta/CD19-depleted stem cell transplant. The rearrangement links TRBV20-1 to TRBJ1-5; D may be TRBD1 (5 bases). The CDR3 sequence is CSARRQGGQPQHF. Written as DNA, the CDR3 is TGCAGTGCTAGGAGGCAGGGAGGACAGCCCCAGCATTTT.